This is a list of T cell receptor beta chains from one sample in a study of blood T cell repertoires in COVID-19. Sequencing used immunoSEQ multiplex PCR; TCRdb keeps in-frame clones, though not all of them. In the table there are about 140,000 clones, roughly 84% of which are singletons. The sequenced sample was peripheral blood. The receptors stem from a woman aged 55-69 years with acute or convalescent COVID-19. Both conserved end residues are part of each CDR3. D genes are given only for firm matches. Not all rows give a size; the values are once, few, many and, for expanded clones, a class.

CDR3 length,J gene,clone size,V gene,D gene,CDR3 protein,CDR3 DNA
18,TRBJ2-2,-,TRBV2,-,CASRTPRGGSANTGELFF,TGTGCCAGCAGGACCCCAAGGGGGGGAAGCGCGAACACCGGGGAGCTGTTTTTT
11,TRBJ2-3,-,TRBV30,-,CAWTGRDTQYF,TGTGCCTGGACGGGGAGAGATACGCAGTATTTT
13,TRBJ1-1,-,TRBV7-3,-,CASSSTVNTEAFF,TGTGCCAGCAGCTCGACAGTGAACACTGAAGCTTTCTTT
11,TRBJ1-3,few,TRBV29-1,-,CSVQPGDTIYF,TGCAGCGTCCAACCCGGAGACACCATATATTTT
13,TRBJ2-2,-,TRBV7-7,-,CASSLAQGGQLFF,TGTGCCAGCAGCTTAGCACAGGGCGGTCAGCTGTTTTTT
15,TRBJ1-5,-,TRBV29-1,TRBD1,CSVRTGTGGTQPQHF,TGCAGCGTTAGAACCGGGACAGGGGGCACGCAGCCCCAGCATTTT
15,TRBJ2-5,-,TRBV7-2,TRBD2,CASSNSGRTEETQYF,TGTGCCAGCAGCAATAGCGGGAGGACGGAGGAGACCCAGTACTTC
14,TRBJ1-5,-,TRBV6-6,-,CASSYPDSNQPQHF,TGTGCCAGCAGTTATCCAGATAGCAATCAGCCCCAGCATTTT
16,TRBJ1-6,-,TRBV30,TRBD1,CAWSTPGTAFYSPLHF,TGTGCCTGGAGTACCCCCGGGACAGCGTTTTATTCACCCCTCCACTTT
12,TRBJ1-1,-,TRBV15,-,CATSMRSTEAFF,TGTGCCACCAGCATGAGGTCCACTGAAGCTTTCTTT
13,TRBJ2-7,-,TRBV25-1,-,CASSESGIYEQYF,TGTGCCAGCAGTGAATCGGGGATCTACGAGCAGTACTTC